The rows below give T cell receptor beta chains drawn from one sample of a study of shared clonotypes between healthy human individuals. This table comes from immunoSEQ multiplex PCR, and its TCRdb copy is limited to in-frame clones, with some not included. This sample has fewer than 150,000 clones; around two thirds occur once, and the top ten carry just under 25%. The source material was memory CD8+ T cells sorted from blood. The receptors were gathered from a woman aged 25 to 39 in good health. CDR3s include the opening cysteine and the closing phenylalanine or tryptophan. The D gene is left open where the match is weak. Size tells how often a clone was seen (once, few, many) or the class of an expanded clone, and some rows leave it out.

size,D,J,V,DNA,CDR3
once,-,TRBJ2-1,TRBV7-8,TGTGCCAGCAGCTTAGAGACTAGCAATGAGCAGTTCTTC,CASSLETSNEQFF
-,-,TRBJ1-1,TRBV9,TGTGCCAGCAGCGGAGGGGGTTTGTCAGGGAGCCTGGCTTTCTTT,CASSGGGLSGSLAFF
-,-,TRBJ2-1,TRBV14,TGTGCCAGCAGCCAAGATGGCTACACAGAGGAGCAGTTCTTC,CASSQDGYTEEQFF
-,TRBD1,TRBJ2-7,TRBV6-5,TGTGCCAGCAGTTACTCCCGCGGACAGGGGGGCCACGAGCAGTACTTC,CASSYSRGQGGHEQYF
-,-,TRBJ2-6,TRBV2,TGTGCCAGCAGTGTCCGCTCTGGGGCCAACGTCCTGACTTTC,CASSVRSGANVLTF
-,-,TRBJ2-1,TRBV5-1,TGCGCCAGCAGCCAGGACAGTGGCTCCTACAATGAGCAGTTCTTC,CASSQDSGSYNEQFF
many,-,TRBJ2-1,TRBV7-8,TGTGCCAGCAGCTCCCGGGACTCTTACAATGAGCAGTTCTTC,CASSSRDSYNEQFF
few,-,TRBJ1-5,TRBV28,TGTGCCAGCAGTTTACAGGGGAACAATCAGCCCCAGCATTTT,CASSLQGNNQPQHF
-,TRBD2,TRBJ2-7,TRBV27,TGTGCCAGCAGTTCGACGCGGACTAGCGGGAACTTCTACGAGCAGTACTTC,CASSSTRTSGNFYEQYF
-,TRBD2,TRBJ2-2,TRBV11-2,TGTGCCAGCAGACCAACAATGAGAAAGCGGGAGCCCACCGGGGAGCTGTTTTTT,CASRPTMRKREPTGELFF
many,-,TRBJ1-2,TRBV7-9,TGTGCCAGCACCATGGACCGGCTAGGCTACACCTTC,CASTMDRLGYTF
few,TRBD2,TRBJ2-2,TRBV7-9,TGTGCCAGCAGCCACGTAGGGACTAGCGGTTTGAACACCGGGGAGCTGTTTTTT,CASSHVGTSGLNTGELFF
-,-,TRBJ2-2,TRBV28,TGTGCCAGCAGTTCCATTAAAACAGGGTACCGCACCGGGGAGCTGTTTTTT,CASSSIKTGYRTGELFF